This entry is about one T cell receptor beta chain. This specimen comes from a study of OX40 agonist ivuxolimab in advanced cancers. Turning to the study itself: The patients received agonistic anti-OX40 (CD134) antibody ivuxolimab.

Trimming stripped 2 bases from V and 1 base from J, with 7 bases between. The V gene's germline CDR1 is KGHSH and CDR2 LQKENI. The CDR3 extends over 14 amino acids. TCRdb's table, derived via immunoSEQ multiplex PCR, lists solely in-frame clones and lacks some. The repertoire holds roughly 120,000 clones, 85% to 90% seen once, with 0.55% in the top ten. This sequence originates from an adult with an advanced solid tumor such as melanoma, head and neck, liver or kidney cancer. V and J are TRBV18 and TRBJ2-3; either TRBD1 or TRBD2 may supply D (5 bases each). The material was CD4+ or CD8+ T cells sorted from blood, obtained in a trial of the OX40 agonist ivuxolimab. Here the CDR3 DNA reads TGTGCCAGCTCACCAATGGGGGGCACAGATACGCAGTATTTT. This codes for CASSPMGGTDTQYF.